This TCR beta chain is from a study of OX40 agonist ivuxolimab in advanced cancers. Study-wide context: Age averaged 60 years (range roughly 23 to 79), and 70% to 85% were male. Overall study findings and caveats: Patients who responded partially at 0.1-3.0 mg/kg showed clonal expansion ranking among the lowest. Expanded clones belonging to CD8+ T cells outnumbered, on average, those of CD4+.

A note on this clone: Its cognate antigen is unknown.

With 6 bases clipped from V and 4 bases from J, the junction kept 8 bases outside the gene matches. The V gene's germline CDR1 is LNHDA and CDR2 SQIVND (reference sequence). The CDR3 sequence is 14 residues long. Sequenced by immunoSEQ multiplex PCR; TCRdb stores in-frame clones only, minus some. The sample has about 48,000 clones, roughly 90% seen once. The chain employs TRBV19 and TRBJ2-5, with 7 nucleotides matching TRBD2. Sequencing used CD4+ or CD8+ T cells sorted from blood, obtained in a trial of the OX40 agonist ivuxolimab. The clonotype originates from an adult with an advanced solid tumor such as melanoma, head and neck, liver or kidney cancer. In nucleotides, the CDR3 is TGTGCCAGTAGCACCGTAGGCGGGGGAGAGACCCAGTACTTC. Encoded protein: CASSTVGGGETQYF. The full variable domain, in which reference TRBV19 and TRBJ2-5 provide the parts outside the CDR3, is DGGITQSPKYLFRKEGQNVTLSCEQNLNHDAMYWYRQDPGQGLRLIYYSQIVNDFQKGDIAEGYSVSREKKESFPLTVTSAQKNPTAFYLCASSTVGGGETQYFGPGTRLLVL.